This passage covers 26 T cell receptor beta chains from one sample sequenced in a study of blood T cell repertoires in COVID-19 (TCRdb year 2020). The method behind the library was the immunoSEQ multiplex PCR assay. TCRdb took over this immuneACCESS table, retaining in-frame rearrangements with V and J assigned. Such tables are incomplete; in checked studies, under half of the missing clones stem from an unresolved V gene, and the remainder is unexplained. Within this sample are more than 200,000 clones, with 75% to 90% of them counted one time only. Jointly, the top ten make up about 6.3% of the sample. Material: PBMCs or T cells enriched from blood (not recorded which). These receptors were collected from a woman aged 25-40 years with acute COVID-19.

The V and J genes are TRBV28 and TRBJ2-1; D is possibly TRBD2 (5 bases). The CDR3 spans 12 residues. Germline CDR1 is MDHEN and CDR2 is SYDVKM. V was shortened by 2 bases and J by 9 bases, with 8 bases between the two germline ends. CDR3 bases: TGTGCCAGCAGTTTACAGAGCGGTGAGCAGTTCTTC. Protein sequence: CASSLQSGEQFF. The whole variable domain, remainder taken from reference TRBV28 and TRBJ2-1, is DVKVTQSSRYLVKRTGEKVFLECVQDMDHENMFWYRQDPGLGLRLIYFSYDVKMKEKGDIPEGYSVSREKKERFSLILESASTNQTSMYLCASSLQSGEQFFGPGTRLTVL.

The chain has TRBV7-3 and TRBJ2-7; D remains ambiguous. V was cut by 2 bases and J by 0 bases, with 11 bases left in between. The CDR3 totals 15 residues. In germline, CDR1 is SGHTA, CDR2 FQGTGA. The CDR3 sequence: CASSLWAASSYEQYF. In DNA, the CDR3 is TGTGCCAGCAGCTTATGGGCCGCAAGCTCCTACGAGCAGTACTTC.

The gene calls are TRBV12-3 or TRBV12-4 and TRBJ1-4; D gene uncertain. This CDR3 comprises 13 residues. V dropped 3 bases and J dropped 8 bases, with 10 bases sitting between them. CDR3 DNA: TGTGCCAGCAGTTTGAGGCGATCCGAAAAACTGTTTTTT. Residues: CASSLRRSEKLFF.

The J gene is TRBJ1-2, the V gene TRBV10-3, with 8 positions matching TRBD1. The CDR3 has 16 amino acids. Germline lookup yields CDR1 ENHRY and CDR2 SYGVKD. V lost 0 bases to trimming and J lost 3 bases; unmatched junction nucleotides: 6. CDR3 amino acids: CAISESGQGGHYGYTF. The CDR3, as DNA: TGTGCCATCAGTGAGTCAGGACAGGGAGGGCACTATGGCTACACCTTC.

CDR3 protein: CASSLGGARNTEAFF. CDR3 in DNA: TGTGCCAGCAGCCTGGGGGGGGCCAGGAACACTGAAGCTTTCTTT. The chain employs TRBV7-9 and TRBJ1-1; TRBD1 might be the D (6 bases). Trimming shortened V by 5 bases and J by 1 base, and 14 bases separated the two germline ends. The CDR3 is 15 amino acids. CDR1 SEHNR and CDR2 FQNEAQ come from the germline V gene (reference sequence).

This clone was seen once. CDR3 sequence reads: CASSWIVDRARSGIQPQHF. CDR3 nucleotides: TGTGCCAGTAGTTGGATAGTTGACAGGGCCCGGTCTGGTATTCAGCCCCAGCATTTT. The chain employs TRBV19 and TRBJ1-5, with 7 bases that match TRBD1. Germline V gives CDR1 LNHDA, CDR2 SQIVND (reference sequence). This CDR3 spans 19 amino acids. With V trimmed by 5 bases and J by 6 bases, 22 bases remained unmatched.

This clone was detected once. Other DNA sequences in the same sample also yield this CDR3. The chain links TRBV28 to TRBJ1-2, with D uncertain. The V and J ends lost 5 bases and 3 bases respectively, with 7 bases between them. Per the germline V gene, CDR1 is MDHEN and CDR2 is SYDVKM. The CDR3 length is 12 residues. Written as DNA, the CDR3 is TGTGCCAGCAGTCTCGTTGACTATGGCTACACCTTC. It is translated as CASSLVDYGYTF.

The V gene is TRBV4-3, the J gene TRBJ2-1; 8 nucleotides align to TRBD2. This CDR3 is 16 amino acids long. Germline V lookup: CDR1 LGHNA, CDR2 YSLEER. J gave up 8 bases and V 3 bases, and 12 bases lay outside the gene matches. The CDR3: CASSQDGPGGPDEQFF. The CDR3, as DNA: TGCGCCAGCAGCCAGGACGGGCCGGGAGGGCCAGATGAGCAGTTCTTC.

The chain is built from TRBV12-2 and TRBJ1-4; TRBD1, as called in the table, went unchecked against the DNA. TRBV12-2 is reported as a pseudogene. This CDR3 region has 14 residues. The DNA for the CDR3 is TGTGCAAGTCGCCCTAGGGACAGTGATGAAAAACTGTTTTTT. It encodes CASRPRDSDEKLFF.

The chain combines TRBV20-1 with TRBJ1-2; no clear D. V was trimmed by 5 bases and J by 6 bases, leaving 7 bases between them. Germline V gene sequence: CDR1 DFQATT, CDR2 SNEGSKA (reference sequence). The CDR3 loop spans 10 amino acids. CDR3 residues: CSAATDGYTF. The CDR3 region has the DNA TGCAGTGCTGCTACGGATGGCTACACCTTC.

This CDR3 is CASSATGAVNQPQHF. The CDR3 coding sequence is TGTGCCAGCAGCGCTACAGGGGCAGTTAATCAGCCCCAGCATTTT. This chain links TRBV6-5 with TRBJ1-5; 7 positions match TRBD1. This CDR3 contains 15 residues. V was clipped by 6 bases and J by 4 bases; unmatched bases: 9. From germline, CDR1 is MNHEY and CDR2 SVGAGI.

This chain links TRBV5-4 with TRBJ2-7, with D maybe TRBD1 (7 bases). Trimming pared 3 bases from V and 5 bases from J, leaving 18 bases between. This CDR3 comprises 15 residues. From germline, CDR1 is SGHNT and CDR2 YYREEE (reference sequence). CDR3 nucleotide sequence: TGTGCCAGCAGCTCTGGGGGGACAGCTTCGCACGAGCAGTACTTC. Its protein product is CASSSGGTASHEQYF.

The rearrangement uses TRBV6-1 and TRBJ2-7; D may be TRBD1 (5 bases). CDR1 MNHNS and CDR2 SASEGT come from the germline V gene. V dropped 1 base and J dropped 0 bases, with 25 bases sitting between them. The CDR3 contains 20 residues. CDR3 sequence (DNA): TGTGCCAGCAGTGAAGGGGGCAGCACAATACACCATAGACTCTCCTACGAGCAGTACTTC. It translates to CASSEGGSTIHHRLSYEQYF.

The chain joins TRBV29-1 to TRBJ2-4, with 11 bases lining up with TRBD1. Germline-derived CDR1 and CDR2 are SQVTM and ANQGSEA. CDR3 length: 13 residues. CDR3 nucleotide sequence: TGCAGTGCTGTTGGACAGGGGGCAAACATTCAGTACTTC. It specifies CSAVGQGANIQYF.

This sequence joins TRBV12-5 and TRBJ1-1; D uncertain. This CDR3 is built from 13 residues. With 4 bases removed from V and 0 bases from J, the gap between germline ends came to 6 bases. Per the germline V gene, CDR1 is LGHNT and CDR2 is FRNRAP. For the CDR3, the DNA is TGTGCTAGTGGTTCCCTAATGAACACTGAAGCTTTCTTT. Translating gives CASGSLMNTEAFF.

V gene TRBV2 combines with J gene TRBJ2-3; 9 positions agree with TRBD1. Germline V gene sequence: CDR1 SNHLY, CDR2 FYNNEI. The trim removed 3 bases at V and 2 bases at J, leaving 6 bases unmatched. The CDR3 runs 16 residues. CDR3 in DNA: TGTGCCAGCAGTGAGCACGGACAGGGGTACACAGATACGCAGTATTTT. Its translation: CASSEHGQGYTDTQYF. The entire variable domain, with the rest obtained from reference TRBV2 and TRBJ2-3, is as follows: EPEVTQTPSHQVTQMGQEVILRCVPISNHLYFYWYRQILGQKVEFLVSFYNNEISEKSEIFDDQFSVERPDGSNFTLKIRSTKLEDSAMYFCASSEHGQGYTDTQYFGPGTRLTVL.

This clone was seen once. The chain carries TRBV4-1 and TRBJ2-2, with D maybe TRBD2 (7 bases). The CDR3 covers 17 residues. V was trimmed by 0 bases and J by 5 bases, leaving 16 bases between them. The germline V gene encodes CDR1 MGHRA and CDR2 YSYEKL. The CDR3 loop reads CASSQDAGAMVTGELFF. The CDR3, as DNA: TGCGCCAGCAGCCAAGACGCGGGGGCCATGGTGACCGGGGAGCTGTTTTTT.

The V and J genes are TRBV28 and TRBJ2-5; TRBD2 agrees at 10 bases. The germline V gene has CDR1 MDHEN and CDR2 SYDVKM. V gave up 2 bases and J gave up 1 base; unmatched junction bases: 1. The length of the CDR3 is 15 residues. CDR3 in DNA: TGTGCCAGCAGTTTACCTAGCGGGGGCCAAGAGACCCAGTACTTC. This gives the protein CASSLPSGGQETQYF.

The chain joins TRBV20-1 to TRBJ2-1; TRBD1 matches at 7 bases. Germline V gene sequence: CDR1 DFQATT, CDR2 SNEGSKA (reference sequence). The J segment lost 6 bases and the V segment lost 3 bases, leaving 11 bases of the junction unmatched. The CDR3 has 15 residues. In nucleotides, the CDR3 is TGCAGTGCTAGTTACCGACAGGGCTCCCCCAATGAGCAGTTCTTC. It translates to CSASYRQGSPNEQFF.

The rearrangement uses TRBV5-1 and TRBJ1-1; 9 positions match TRBD1. Germline trimming cut 0 bases from V and 5 bases from J; bases unmatched to any gene: 5. The CDR3 is 15 amino acids. In germline, CDR1 is SGHRS, CDR2 YFSETQ. CDR3 residues: CASSLGDRVGTEAFF. CDR3 DNA sequence: TGCGCCAGCAGCTTGGGGGACAGGGTGGGAACTGAAGCTTTCTTT.

The chain carries TRBV7-9 and TRBJ1-4; no reliable D call. V gave up 0 bases and J gave up 4 bases, with 6 bases separating them. Germline V gives CDR1 SEHNR, CDR2 FQNEAQ (reference sequence). The CDR3 has 14 amino acids. The CDR3 protein is CASSLAGLNEKLFF. Here the CDR3 DNA reads TGTGCCAGCAGCTTAGCCGGTCTTAATGAAAAACTGTTTTTT.

The chain uses TRBV19 and TRBJ2-2; 12 nucleotides match TRBD1. This CDR3 contains 15 residues. CDR1 is LNHDA and CDR2 is SQIVND in the germline V gene (reference sequence). J gave up 6 bases and V 5 bases, and 4 bases lay outside the gene matches. This CDR3 is CASSPGTGGPGELFF. In DNA form, the CDR3 reads TGTGCCAGTAGTCCCGGGACAGGGGGCCCCGGGGAGCTGTTTTTT.

The chain combines TRBV28 with TRBJ2-7; 7 nucleotides agree with TRBD1. The V and J ends lost 6 bases and 2 bases, in that order; junction bases with no gene match: 7. The V gene's germline CDR1 is MDHEN and CDR2 SYDVKM. The CDR3 has 14 amino acids. The CDR3 reads CASRTPGQTYEQYF. CDR3 nucleotides: TGTGCCAGCAGGACACCGGGACAGACCTACGAGCAGTACTTC.

The chain is built from TRBV6-5 and TRBJ2-3; TRBD2 agrees at 9 bases. With V trimmed by 6 bases and J by 3 bases, 7 bases remained unmatched. Germline CDR1 reads MNHEY; CDR2 reads SVGAGI. The CDR3 consists of 15 residues. The CDR3 coding sequence is TGTGCCAGCAGCCGACCGCTAGCGGGGACAGATACGCAGTATTTT. Protein product: CASSRPLAGTDTQYF.

The chain carries TRBV28 and TRBJ1-2, with TRBD1 as a possible D gene (6 bases). The CDR3 loop spans 16 amino acids. V lost 6 bases to trimming and J lost 4 bases, with 21 bases between them. Germline-derived CDR1 and CDR2 are MDHEN and SYDVKM. For the CDR3, the DNA is TGTGCCAGCAGCCCTGGGGGGGGCGCATTGGGCTATGGCTACACCTTC. Its translation: CASSPGGGALGYGYTF.

The V and J genes are TRBV20-1 and TRBJ2-6; no firm D call. V was shortened by 3 bases and J by 0 bases, with 6 bases between the two germline ends. The CDR3 sequence is 14 residues long. CDR1 DFQATT and CDR2 SNEGSKA come from the germline V gene (reference sequence). The CDR3 sequence: CSASWSSGANVLTF. CDR3 nucleotide sequence: TGCAGTGCTAGTTGGAGCTCTGGGGCCAACGTCCTGACTTTC.